This entry concerns a single T cell receptor beta chain. What it binds is unknown. Trimming stripped 4 bases from V and 3 bases from J, with 4 bases between. This CDR3 spans 11 amino acids. The sample is drawn from a study of T cells in localized non-small cell lung cancer. Study-wide results and limits: Adjacent uninvolved lung tissue had the highest T cell clonality, exceeding tumor. A raised T cell density in blood coincided with lengthier overall survival.

Sequencing was performed with immunoSEQ multiplex PCR; in TCRdb, only in-frame clones are kept and a portion is missing. The data hold roughly 3,000 clones, with approximately 18% observed a single time. The rearrangement joins TRBV6-7 to TRBJ2-7; the D is unclear. TRBV6-7 is labeled an ORF, and its function is uncertain. This clonotype was obtained from a man aged 40 to 70 with stage I lung adenocarcinoma. This material consisted of lung tumor tissue, taken before any cancer treatment. CDR3 DNA sequence: TGTGCCAGCAGTTCTATCTACGAGCAGTACTTC. Protein product: CASSSIYEQYF.